These T cell receptor beta chains were read from a single sample in a study of cytomegalovirus exposure and HLA in healthy donors. The data were produced by immunoSEQ multiplex PCR, yet TCRdb's version contains in-frame clones alone and is incomplete. The sample lists approximately 120,000 clones, about 87% occurring once. What was sequenced was PBMCs. The origin of the receptors is a woman aged 18 to 35 in good health and CMV-seronegative. Each CDR3 is given with its conserved first and last residue. D genes are given only for firm matches. The size entry is marked missing in some rows and otherwise reads once, few, many or a size class.

>TRBD1|TRBJ1-2|12|.|TRBV6-1
CASSRQGKGYTF
TGTGCCAGCAGTAGACAGGGTAAAGGCTACACCTTC
>TRBD1|TRBJ1-1|17|.|TRBV2
CASRFTGGPAQATEAFF
TGTGCCAGCAGGTTCACAGGGGGCCCCGCGCAGGCCACTGAAGCTTTCTTT
>.|TRBJ1-1|14|.|TRBV5-1
CASGHGRTDTEAFF
TGCGCCAGCGGACATGGGAGGACTGACACTGAAGCTTTCTTT
>TRBD2|TRBJ2-3|14|.|TRBV2
CATTLSGSTDTQYF
TGTGCCACCACCCTTAGCGGGAGCACAGATACGCAGTATTTT
>TRBD1|TRBJ2-7|15|.|TRBV5-4
CASSNPGQGTREQYF
TGTGCCAGCAGCAACCCGGGACAGGGGACTCGGGAGCAGTACTTC
>.|TRBJ1-1|14|.|TRBV28
CASSLPDSHLQAFF
TGTGCCAGCAGTTTACCGGACAGCCACCTTCAAGCTTTCTTT
>TRBD1|TRBJ2-2|15|.|TRBV28
CASEGQTANTGELFF
TGTGCCAGCGAGGGACAGACCGCGAACACCGGGGAGCTGTTTTTT
>.|TRBJ1-3|14|.|TRBV27
CASGKQGAGNTIYF
TGTGCCAGCGGGAAACAGGGAGCTGGAAACACCATATATTTT
>.|TRBJ1-6|15|few|TRBV5-1
CASSLSWGPNSPLHF
TGCGCCAGCAGCTTGAGCTGGGGGCCAAATTCACCCCTCCACTTT
>TRBD1|TRBJ2-5|14|once|TRBV6-6
CASRTTGARETQYF
TGTGCCAGCAGAACGACAGGGGCGAGGGAGACCCAGTACTTC
>.|TRBJ1-5|15|.|TRBV28
CASSWRGSGNQPQHF
TGTGCCAGTTCCTGGCGGGGGTCGGGGAATCAGCCCCAGCATTTT
>.|TRBJ2-7|15|.|TRBV28
CASRSPSAGRGEQYF
TGTGCCAGCAGATCTCCTAGCGCTGGACGGGGCGAGCAGTACTTC
>.|TRBJ1-2|13|.|TRBV19
CASSIFYQYGYTF
TGTGCCAGTAGTATTTTCTACCAATATGGCTACACCTTC
>.|TRBJ1-1|15|.|TRBV5-1
CASSPYASANTEAFF
TGCGCCAGCAGTCCATACGCAAGCGCGAACACTGAAGCTTTCTTT
>.|TRBJ2-6|17|.|TRBV5-4
CASSFHVGSSGANVLTF
TGTGCCAGCAGCTTTCACGTAGGGAGTTCTGGGGCCAACGTCCTGACTTTC
>TRBD2|TRBJ2-3|17|.|TRBV27
CASSKRLLAGGTDTQYF
TGTGCCAGCAGCAAACGACTACTAGCGGGGGGCACAGATACGCAGTATTTT
>.|TRBJ2-7|13|.|TRBV10-3
CAIRGDSSYEQYF
TGTGCCATCAGGGGGGACTCCTCCTACGAGCAGTACTTC
>TRBD1|TRBJ2-2|15|once|TRBV2
CASSDRDRITGELFF
TGTGCCAGCAGCGACCGGGACAGGATCACCGGGGAGCTGTTTTTT
>.|TRBJ2-2|14|.|TRBV2
CASSESYKAGELFF
TGTGCCAGCAGTGAAAGTTACAAAGCCGGGGAGCTGTTTTTT
>.|TRBJ1-3|15|.|TRBV7-8
CASSLGALSGNTIYF
TGTGCCAGCAGCTTAGGGGCACTCTCTGGAAACACCATATATTTT
>.|TRBJ2-6|15|.|TRBV28
CASSRRGSGANVLTF
TGTGCCAGCAGCCGACGGGGCTCTGGGGCCAACGTCCTGACTTTC
>.|TRBJ1-2|12|.|TRBV30
CAWGGPNYGYTF
TGTGCCTGGGGAGGCCCTAACTATGGCTACACCTTC
>.|TRBJ1-2|16|.|TRBV27
CASSLSPLQGPYGYTF
TGTGCCAGCAGTCTAAGCCCCCTACAGGGCCCCTATGGCTACACCTTC
>TRBD2|TRBJ2-7|14|.|TRBV2
CASSESSGRGEQYF
TGTGCCAGCAGTGAGTCTAGCGGGAGGGGCGAGCAGTACTTC
>.|TRBJ2-7|14|.|TRBV30
CAWSVGRGTYEQYF
TGTGCCTGGAGTGTTGGCAGGGGCACCTACGAGCAGTACTTC
>TRBD2|TRBJ2-7|15|once|TRBV7-6
CASSPRTSGAYEQYF
TGTGCCAGCAGCCCGAGGACTAGCGGGGCCTACGAGCAGTACTTC
>TRBD1|TRBJ2-7|14|.|TRBV7-2
CASSFQQGAGEQYF
TGTGCCAGCAGCTTCCAACAGGGGGCAGGAGAGCAGTACTTC
>TRBD1|TRBJ1-4|18|.|TRBV4-1
CASSETGQGMGTNEKLFF
TGCGCCAGCAGCGAAACAGGACAGGGGATGGGAACTAATGAAAAACTGTTTTTT
>.|TRBJ2-7|16|.|TRBV4-3
CASSQVSGVNGYEQYF
TGCGCCAGCAGCCAAGTGTCGGGAGTTAACGGCTACGAGCAGTACTTC
>TRBD2|TRBJ2-3|18|once|TRBV5-1
CASSLGLAAGNIVDTQYF
TGCGCCAGCAGCCTCGGACTAGCGGCCGGTAATATTGTCGATACGCAGTATTTT
>.|TRBJ2-7|13|few|TRBV6-6
CASTTGGSYEQYF
TGTGCCAGCACGACTGGCGGGTCCTACGAGCAGTACTTC
>.|TRBJ1-1|12|.|TRBV29-1
CSGTRVNTEAFF
TGCAGCGGAACCAGGGTGAACACTGAAGCTTTCTTT
>TRBD2|TRBJ2-1|20|.|TRBV27
CASSTSSPGLAGGRGGEQFF
TGTGCCAGCAGTACATCCAGCCCGGGACTAGCGGGAGGGAGGGGTGGTGAGCAGTTCTTC
>TRBD1|TRBJ2-7|15|.|TRBV5-1
CASSLEGTGAYEQYF
TGCGCCAGCAGCTTGGAAGGGACAGGGGCCTACGAGCAGTACTTC
>TRBD1|TRBJ1-4|16|.|TRBV6-5
CASSYYGTGVYEKLFF
TGTGCCAGCAGTTACTACGGGACAGGGGTTTATGAAAAACTGTTTTTT
>.|TRBJ1-5|14|.|TRBV6-5
CASSDRQVIQPQHF
TGTGCCAGCAGTGACCGACAGGTAATTCAGCCCCAGCATTTT
>TRBD2|TRBJ2-5|16|.|TRBV7-6
CASSLASGGGKETQYF
TGTGCCAGCAGCTTAGCTAGCGGGGGGGGAAAAGAGACCCAGTACTTC
>TRBD1|TRBJ1-2|14|.|TRBV4-3
CASSQATQGVGYTF
TGCGCCAGCAGCCAAGCCACACAGGGGGTGGGCTACACCTTC
>.|TRBJ2-1|17|few|TRBV9
CASSWGMRESSYNEQFF
TGTGCCAGCAGCTGGGGTATGCGGGAAAGCTCCTACAATGAGCAGTTCTTC
>.|TRBJ1-5|13|.|TRBV27
CASSLAVYQPQHF
TGTGCCAGCAGTTTGGCTGTATATCAGCCCCAGCATTTT
>TRBD1|TRBJ1-2|13|once|TRBV30
CAWIGRGRLGYTF
TGTGCCTGGATTGGCAGGGGGCGTCTAGGCTACACCTTC
>.|TRBJ1-3|15|.|TRBV6-5
CASSYAKEGGNTIYF
TGTGCCAGCAGTTACGCAAAAGAGGGTGGAAACACCATATATTTT
>TRBD2|TRBJ2-2|14|.|TRBV30
CAWKASGNTGELFF
TGTGCCTGGAAGGCTAGCGGAAACACCGGGGAGCTGTTTTTT
>.|TRBJ1-4|15|.|TRBV27
CASSSTGSRGEKLFF
TGTGCCAGCAGTTCAACAGGGTCGCGAGGGGAAAAACTGTTTTTT
>.|TRBJ2-3|13|.|TRBV28
CASSTLAPHTQYF
TGTGCCAGCAGTACTTTAGCCCCTCATACGCAGTATTTT
>TRBD1|TRBJ1-2|17|.|TRBV2
CASSAPLGQGPNYGYTF
TGTGCCAGCAGTGCCCCCCTCGGACAGGGTCCAAACTATGGCTACACCTTC
>.|TRBJ1-2|15|.|TRBV4-1
CASSQTSTGNYGYTF
TGCGCCAGCAGCCAAACCTCGACAGGCAACTATGGCTACACCTTC
>TRBD1|TRBJ1-1|15|.|TRBV18
CASSLLDRDDTEAFF
TGTGCCAGCTCTCTACTGGACAGGGACGACACTGAAGCTTTCTTT
>.|TRBJ2-3|15|once|TRBV2
CASSPEGLSTDTQYF
TGTGCCAGCAGTCCCGAGGGACTGAGCACAGATACGCAGTATTTT
>TRBD1|TRBJ2-7|18|.|TRBV19
CASGIGQGTASRVYEQYF
TGTGCCAGTGGCATAGGACAGGGGACTGCCTCACGGGTCTACGAGCAGTACTTC
>TRBD1|TRBJ2-7|15|few|TRBV11-2
CASRYDGTGGDEQYF
TGTGCCAGCAGATATGATGGGACAGGGGGCGACGAGCAGTACTTC
>.|TRBJ2-2|13|.|TRBV5-1
CASRPRGDGELFF
TGCGCCAGCAGGCCCAGGGGCGACGGGGAGCTGTTTTTT
>TRBD2|TRBJ2-7|16|.|TRBV5-6
CASSPILAGGPYEQYF
TGTGCCAGCAGTCCAATCCTAGCGGGGGGGCCCTACGAGCAGTACTTC
>TRBD1|TRBJ1-4|16|once|TRBV18
CASSPGQGGTNEKLFF
TGTGCCAGCTCACCAGGACAGGGAGGAACTAATGAAAAACTGTTTTTT
>TRBD1|TRBJ2-3|15|.|TRBV6-1
CASSDYRGRADTQYF
TGTGCCAGCAGTGACTACAGGGGGCGGGCAGATACGCAGTATTTT